This record looks at one T cell receptor (beta chain) sequence and its context. What it binds is unknown. The data are from a study of cytomegalovirus exposure and HLA in healthy donors. The germline V and J ends were trimmed by 3 bases and 0 bases, with 3 bases remaining between them. The CDR3 is made up of 13 amino acids. Germline CDR1 SGHAT, CDR2 FQNNGV. PCR employed 60 Vbeta and 13 Jbeta primers. The assay was immunoSEQ multiplex PCR, and TCRdb's table has in-frame clones only and misses some. The table records 150,000 to 200,000 clones, about 65% of them present only once. Overall study results and limits: Per published accounts, TCR beta sequences correctly predicted the HLA-A and HLA-B alleles of most subjects. An Asian-associated ancestry cluster reportedly showed fewer N-insertions than the roughly 700-donor mean in a later analysis.

The sequencing input was PBMCs. This sequence joins TRBV11-2 and TRBJ1-5; D uncertain. This sequence was found in a woman under 30 in good health and CMV-seropositive. The DNA for the CDR3 is TGTGCCAGCAGCTTGTATAGCAATCAGCCCCAGCATTTT. Translation: CASSLYSNQPQHF.